A selection of T cell receptor beta chains follows, all from one sample in a study of vaccination effects on CD4 cells after COVID-19. This table comes from immunoSEQ multiplex PCR, and its TCRdb copy is limited to in-frame clones, with some not included. The sample has 70,000 to 95,000 clones, around 74% seen once. Their antigens remain unidentified. This sample comprised CD4+ T cells from PBMCs cultured with HCoV-229E spike peptides, obtained before COVID-19 vaccination. These receptors came from a human donor who received a COVID-19 vaccine. The CDR3 runs from the conserved cysteine through the conserved F or W. A D gene is named only where the DNA matches it firmly. Clone size is not always given. Where it is, it says once, few, many or a class for expanded clones.

TRBV7-9,TRBJ2-2,.,.,TGTGCCAGCAGCCCACAGGGAATCACCGGGGAGCTGTTTTTT,CASSPQGITGELFF
TRBV5-1,TRBJ2-5,.,.,TGCGCCAGCAGCTACCTCGGGGGCGGAATGGAGACCCAGTACTTC,CASSYLGGGMETQYF
TRBV3-1/TRBV3-2,TRBJ2-2,.,.,TGTGCCAGCAGCCGGACAGTAGCCGGGGAGCTGTTTTTT,CASSRTVAGELFF
TRBV7-2,TRBJ2-3,.,.,TGTGCCAGCAGCTCAGAGGTTTTTATAACAGATACGCAGTATTTT,CASSSEVFITDTQYF
TRBV7-2,TRBJ1-5,.,few,TGTGCCAGAAAGTGGCAGGTCAATACCTGGTCTCAGCCCCAGCATTTT,CARKWQVNTWSQPQHF
TRBV30,TRBJ1-6,TRBD1,.,TGTGCCTTCCTCCGGGACAGGGATGGGTCACCCCTCCACTTT,CAFLRDRDGSPLHF
TRBV7-9,TRBJ1-5,TRBD1,.,TGTGCCAGCAGCTTAGGGACAGGCGACTTTAGCAATCAGCCCCAGCATTTT,CASSLGTGDFSNQPQHF
TRBV5-1,TRBJ1-1,TRBD1,few,TGCGCCAGCAGCCCCGGGACAGCGAACACTGAAGCTTTCTTT,CASSPGTANTEAFF
TRBV19,TRBJ2-1,.,few,TGTGCCAGCGGCCCACAGGGCAGGGGCTCCTACAATGAGCAGTTCTTC,CASGPQGRGSYNEQFF
TRBV6-2/TRBV6-3,TRBJ2-1,.,few,TGTGCCAGCAGTTACTCGTACAATGAGCAGTTCTTC,CASSYSYNEQFF
TRBV7-8,TRBJ2-1,TRBD2,.,TGTGCCACCTTAGCGGGGGGGCCCTACAATGAGCAGTTCTTC,CATLAGGPYNEQFF
TRBV7-3,TRBJ2-1,TRBD2,.,TGTGCCAGCAGCCCACGGACTAGCGGGGGGCGCAATGAGCAGTTCTTC,CASSPRTSGGRNEQFF
TRBV18,TRBJ1-1,TRBD1,.,TGTGCCAGCTCACCAGGGACAGGAATGAACACTGAAGCTTTCTTT,CASSPGTGMNTEAFF
TRBV7-8,TRBJ2-3,.,.,TGTGCCAGCAGCAAACCGACAGGAACGCAGTATTTT,CASSKPTGTQYF
TRBV18,TRBJ2-3,TRBD2,once,TGTGCCAGCTCACCGAGGACTAGCGGGGCTAGCACAGATACGCAGTATTTT,CASSPRTSGASTDTQYF
TRBV7-6,TRBJ2-1,.,.,TGTGCCAGCAGCAACATTGGACGGGATACCTACAATGAGCAGTTCTTC,CASSNIGRDTYNEQFF
TRBV24-1,TRBJ2-1,.,.,TGTGCCACCAGTGATTTGGGGTCAGCCGAAAATGAGCAGTTCTTC,CATSDLGSAENEQFF
TRBV6-5,TRBJ1-4,TRBD1,.,TGTGCCAGCACCCCGGTTAGACAGGGCGCAGGAAAACTGTTTTTT,CASTPVRQGAGKLFF
TRBV4-3,TRBJ2-2,.,.,TGCGCCAGCAGCCAAGGTGGTGGGGTTAACACCGGGGAGCTGTTTTTT,CASSQGGGVNTGELFF
TRBV28,TRBJ1-5,.,.,TGTGCCAGCAGCACCGAAAGTAGCAATCAGCCCCAGCATTTT,CASSTESSNQPQHF
TRBV25-1,TRBJ1-1,.,.,TGTGCCAGCACCCGCTTTCCTGAAGCTTTCTTT,CASTRFPEAFF
TRBV30,TRBJ1-2,.,.,TGTGCCTGGAGTGTAGGATATGGCTACACCTTC,CAWSVGYGYTF
TRBV5-1,TRBJ1-1,.,.,TGCGCCAGCAGCTTGGAATCGGGACCCGGTAGCCCTGAAGCTTTCTTT,CASSLESGPGSPEAFF
TRBV7-8,TRBJ1-2,TRBD1,once,TGTGCCAGCAGCCCTAGGACAGGGGTGAACTATGGCTACACCTTC,CASSPRTGVNYGYTF
TRBV27,TRBJ2-6,TRBD1,.,TGTGCCAGCAGGAAACGTCAGGGGGCTTCTGGGGCCAACGTCCTGACTTTC,CASRKRQGASGANVLTF
TRBV18,TRBJ1-6,TRBD1,few,TGTGCCAGCTCAAGGGACAGGGAGAATTCACCCCTCCACTTT,CASSRDRENSPLHF
TRBV7-2,TRBJ1-2,TRBD1,.,TGTGCCAGCAGCTTAGAGTCAGGGGGCGATCCTGGCTACACCTTC,CASSLESGGDPGYTF